This T cell receptor beta chain emerged from a study of blood T cells in healthy people across ages. There are 14 residues in the CDR3. The germline V gene encodes CDR1 SGHTA and CDR2 FQGNSA. V lost 10 bases, J lost 6 bases, and 16 bases lay in between. Notes on this clonotype: The antigen is not known.

Next came a second PCR, run for about 6 to 11 cycles, which used a sample-barcoded 5' primer along with a J-beta primer mix. In TCRdb, the 5' RACE reads were re-called with MiXCR into one record per CDR3 protein. Of more than 650,000 distinct CDR3 sequences listed, 20% to 30% are singletons. Overall study results and limits: Because donor CMV status was unknown, expanded clonotype changes were possibly confounded.

These same records also appear under a second study, on T cells of mothers and their children.

The chain is built from TRBV7-2 and TRBJ1-6; tentatively, D is TRBD1 (5 bases). The specimen was blood. This clonotype was obtained from a boy between 10 and 17 years old in good health. The CDR3 DNA reads as TGTGCCACTCCCTCACTCAGGGTTAATTCACCCCTCCACTTT. Translated, it gives CATPSLRVNSPLHF.